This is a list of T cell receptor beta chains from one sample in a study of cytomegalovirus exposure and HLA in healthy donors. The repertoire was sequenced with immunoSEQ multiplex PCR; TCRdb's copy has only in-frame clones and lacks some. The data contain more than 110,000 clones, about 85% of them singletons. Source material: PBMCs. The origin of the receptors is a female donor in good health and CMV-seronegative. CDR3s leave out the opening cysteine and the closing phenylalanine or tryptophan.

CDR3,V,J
ASSGGGAATNEKLF,TRBV5-4,TRBJ1-4
ASSGERWGGEQF,TRBV6-5,TRBJ2-1
ASSQGGGRDTEAF,TRBV4-1,TRBJ1-1
ASSDGRDIGYT,TRBV18,TRBJ1-2
ASRPVGGLRTEAF,TRBV28,TRBJ1-1
ASSLLTGLNTGELF,TRBV4-3,TRBJ2-2
ASSFTSSYEQY,TRBV11-3,TRBJ2-7
ASSLVGGTTEAF,TRBV5-1,TRBJ1-1
ASGGNTGELF,TRBV13,TRBJ2-2
ASPGGQELYEQY,TRBV21-1,TRBJ2-7
ASSVGANVLT,TRBV7-9,TRBJ2-6
SVGQLAAEQY,TRBV29-1,TRBJ2-7
ASSYAQGADTQY,TRBV6-5,TRBJ2-3
AWSELTGSNEKLF,TRBV30,TRBJ1-4
AWSVLRQIT,TRBV30,TRBJ1-2
ASSSLGKGQGNGYT,TRBV7-2,TRBJ1-2